One and the same sample provided the 25 T cell receptor beta chains below, sequenced in a study of cytomegalovirus exposure and HLA in healthy donors (dated by TCRdb to the late 2010s). Library generation was performed with the immunoSEQ multiplex PCR assay. TCRdb mirrors the immuneACCESS table, restricted to in-frame sequences. Some clones are absent from its copies; in checked studies, under half trace to an unresolved V gene, and the reason for the others is unknown. This sample is represented by roughly 180,000 clones; about 80% of them were singletons. The ten largest clones take up 6% to 9% of the sample. The sequenced material came from PBMCs. Receptor source: a man younger than 30 in good health and CMV-seropositive.

The chain uses TRBV11-2 and TRBJ2-6; D is unclear. Per germline, CDR1 SGHAT and CDR2 FQNNGV. The V end was cut by 2 bases, the J end by 0 bases, with 8 bases between. The CDR3 contains 16 residues. The CDR3 region is CASSLLEFSGANVLTF. For the CDR3, the DNA is TGTGCCAGCAGCTTATTGGAGTTCTCTGGGGCCAACGTCCTGACTTTC.

V usage is TRBV27 and J usage is TRBJ2-1, with 14 positions matching TRBD2. V was clipped by 3 bases and J by 8 bases; unmatched bases: 9. This CDR3 contains 17 residues. The germline CDR1 and CDR2 sequences are MNHEY and SMNVEV (reference sequence). The CDR3 protein is CASSLRTSGRPSDEQFF. The CDR3, as DNA: TGTGCCAGCAGTTTGAGGACTAGCGGGAGGCCCTCCGATGAGCAGTTCTTC.

This chain connects TRBV5-1 to TRBJ2-7, with 8 bases lining up with TRBD2. V lost 0 bases, J lost 6 bases, and 5 bases stayed unmatched. The V gene's germline CDR1 is SGHRS and CDR2 YFSETQ. The CDR3 spans 14 residues. The CDR3 region has the DNA TGCGCCAGCAGCTTGGCCGGACTAGCCCGCGAGCAGTACTTC. This gives the protein CASSLAGLAREQYF.

The chain joins TRBV7-9 to TRBJ1-1, with D unclear. The CDR3 spans 17 residues. Per the germline V gene, CDR1 is SEHNR and CDR2 is FQNEAQ (reference sequence). Trimming left V 4 bases short and J 0 bases short, with 18 bases between. CDR3 nucleotide sequence: TGTGCCAGCAGCTCGACACGTTCGAACCCGATGAACACTGAAGCTTTCTTT. Amino acids: CASSSTRSNPMNTEAFF.

The gene calls are TRBV6-6 and TRBJ2-1; 9 positions match TRBD1. After removal of 6 bases from V and 14 bases from J, the junction contained 5 bases not matched to a gene. The CDR3 is 11 amino acids. Germline assignment: CDR1 MNHNY and CDR2 SVGAGI (reference sequence). The CDR3 sequence is CASSRDRAEFF. The CDR3 nucleotides are TGTGCCAGCAGCAGGGACAGGGCGGAGTTCTTC.

The CDR3 bases are TGCGCCAGCAGCCTTGGACTAGCGGGAAAAAATGAGCAGTTCTTC. It encodes CASSLGLAGKNEQFF. The chain links TRBV5-1 to TRBJ2-1; 12 bases fit TRBD2. This CDR3 comprises 15 residues. The V gene's germline CDR1 is SGHRS and CDR2 YFSETQ. V was clipped by 4 bases and J by 7 bases; unmatched bases: 6.

The table lists this clone with a count of one. J is TRBJ2-7 and V is TRBV6-5, with D uncertain. The ends were cut back, 5 bases at V and 1 base at J, with 12 bases in the middle. Germline V gene lookup returns CDR1 MNHEY and CDR2 SVGAGI. This CDR3 contains 14 residues. CDR3 nucleotide sequence: TGTGCCAGCAGTCAAGACACCCTTTCCTACGAGCAGTACTTC. Protein sequence: CASSQDTLSYEQYF.

The V and J genes are TRBV19 and TRBJ2-7, with 9 bases matching TRBD1. J gave up 2 bases and V 3 bases, and 5 bases lay outside the gene matches. CDR1 is LNHDA, CDR2 SQIVND, per germline (reference sequence). The CDR3 consists of 15 residues. The CDR3 DNA reads TGTGCCAGTAGTATCGGGACAGGGTACCCCTACGAGCAGTACTTC. Translation gives CASSIGTGYPYEQYF.

The chain combines TRBV2 with TRBJ2-1; 9 positions agree with TRBD1. CDR3 length: 13 residues. J gave up 7 bases and V 11 bases, and 9 bases lay outside the gene matches. The V gene's germline CDR1 is SNHLY and CDR2 FYNNEI. The chain's CDR3 is CAGGGTGRNEQFF. The CDR3 bases are TGTGCCGGGGGGGGGACAGGGAGGAATGAGCAGTTCTTC.

About this clone itself: Other DNA sequences within the sample encode an identical CDR3. This sequence joins TRBV19 and TRBJ2-5; TRBD2 matches 8 bases. The junction had 1 base not matched to a gene; V was cut back by 11 bases and J by 2 bases. Germline V CDR1 and CDR2: LNHDA, SQIVND (reference sequence). This CDR3 is 11 amino acids long. CDR3 coding DNA: TGTGCCTCGGGAGGGCAAGAGACCCAGTACTTC. This encodes CASGGQETQYF. The whole variable domain, remainder taken from reference TRBV19 and TRBJ2-5, is DGGITQSPKYLFRKEGQNVTLSCEQNLNHDAMYWYRQDPGQGLRLIYYSQIVNDFQKGDIAEGYSVSREKKESFPLTVTSAQKNPTAFYLCASGGQETQYFGPGTRLLVL.

In this sample, this clone turned up a few times. J is TRBJ1-2 and V is TRBV19, with 7 bases matching TRBD1. The CDR3 loop spans 12 amino acids. J was trimmed by 4 bases and V by 9 bases; bases with no gene match: 5. Looked up from germline, CDR1 is LNHDA and CDR2 is SQIVND (reference sequence). This chain's CDR3 is CASKTGSYGYTF. In DNA form, the CDR3 reads TGTGCCAGCAAGACAGGGAGCTATGGCTACACCTTC.

The chain links TRBV14 to TRBJ1-2; 10 bases are a match to TRBD1. Germline CDR1 and CDR2: SGHDN and FVKESK. Trimming cost V 7 bases and J 7 bases; bases outside gene matches: 6. The CDR3 runs 13 residues. The CDR3 sequence is CASTRTGGRGYTF. For the CDR3, the DNA is TGTGCCAGCACCCGGACAGGGGGACGTGGCTACACCTTC.

This chain joins TRBV28 and TRBJ1-5; no clear D. V was pared by 5 bases and J by 6 bases, with 17 bases between. Germline V lookup: CDR1 MDHEN, CDR2 SYDVKM. This CDR3 is built from 15 residues. This chain's CDR3 is CASSPTVGSGQPQHF. CDR3 coding DNA: TGTGCCAGCAGTCCAACGGTCGGTAGTGGTCAGCCCCAGCATTTT.

The chain has TRBV30 and TRBJ2-6; D is possibly TRBD1 (6 bases). There are 16 residues in the CDR3. Germline V gives CDR1 GTSNPN, CDR2 SVGIG (reference sequence). V was shortened by 1 base and J by 0 bases, with 10 bases between the two germline ends. The CDR3 nucleotides are TGTGCCTGGAGTGAGGGCAGGGGCTCTGGGGCCAACGTCCTGACTTTC. Its translation: CAWSEGRGSGANVLTF.

J is TRBJ2-7 and V is TRBV28; 10 nucleotides line up with TRBD2. J gave up 2 bases and V 6 bases, and 10 bases lay outside the gene matches. This CDR3 spans 16 amino acids. Germline V CDR1 and CDR2: MDHEN, SYDVKM. The CDR3, as DNA: TGTGCCAGCAGAGGGGCTAGCGGGAGTCGAGCCTACGAGCAGTACTTC. Amino acids: CASRGASGSRAYEQYF.

The V and J genes are TRBV27 and TRBJ2-7; D is possibly TRBD1 (5 bases). With 4 bases removed from V and 4 bases from J, the gap between germline ends came to 14 bases. Germline-derived CDR1 and CDR2 are MNHEY and SMNVEV (reference sequence). This CDR3 spans 14 amino acids. The CDR3 here is CASSSLLDRYEQYF. DNA of the CDR3: TGTGCCAGCAGTTCCCTTCTCGACAGATACGAGCAGTACTTC.

The chain uses TRBV6-1 and TRBJ1-5; D gene unclear. There are 13 residues in the CDR3. Deletions cut 4 bases from V and 0 bases from J, with 4 bases between. Germline V lookup: CDR1 MNHNS, CDR2 SASEGT. CDR3 DNA sequence: TGTGCCAGCAGTGTTCATAGCAATCAGCCCCAGCATTTT. Encoded protein: CASSVHSNQPQHF.

Notes on this clone: Distinct nucleotide sequences in the sample also encode this CDR3. V usage is TRBV6-4 and J usage is TRBJ2-3, with 8 bases fitting TRBD2. V lost 8 bases, J lost 0 bases, and 4 bases stayed unmatched. From germline, CDR1 is MRHNA and CDR2 SNTAGT. The CDR3 spans 14 residues. The CDR3 sequence: CASSASGSTDTQYF. CDR3 DNA sequence: TGTGCCAGCTCGGCTAGCGGGAGCACAGATACGCAGTATTTT.

This chain links TRBV4-1 with TRBJ2-7; 13 bases map to TRBD2. Germline CDR1 and CDR2: MGHRA and YSYEKL. This CDR3 has 16 residues. The ends lost 6 bases at V and 2 bases at J; junction bases unmatched: 7. DNA for the CDR3: TGCGCCAGCAGTACCGGGACTAGCGGGAAGACCTACGAGCAGTACTTC. It encodes CASSTGTSGKTYEQYF.

This clone turned up a few times. The chain carries TRBV5-1 and TRBJ1-1; maybe TRBD1 (5 bases). The CDR3 is made up of 14 amino acids. The germline gives CDR1 SGHRS, CDR2 YFSETQ. Trimming stripped 0 bases from V and 5 bases from J, with 11 bases between. DNA for the CDR3: TGCGCCAGCAGCTTGGAAGGGGTTCTGACTGAAGCTTTCTTT. Protein product: CASSLEGVLTEAFF.

The V call is TRBV28, the J call TRBJ1-2; D not resolved. Germline V gives CDR1 MDHEN, CDR2 SYDVKM. The CDR3 covers 14 residues. The ends were cut back, 5 bases at V and 1 base at J, with 11 bases in the middle. Here the CDR3 DNA reads TGTGCCAGCAGTACCCGGGAGAGTAACTATGGCTACACCTTC. It codes for CASSTRESNYGYTF.

The chain recombines TRBV5-1 with TRBJ1-1, with a weak D call TRBD1 (5 bases). The CDR3 runs to 16 residues. The V gene's germline CDR1 is SGHRS and CDR2 YFSETQ. Trimming took 3 bases from V and 1 from J, leaving 16 bases between them. In DNA form, the CDR3 reads TGCGCCAGCAGCTCCAACGGGGGTCCCACGAACACTGAAGCTTTCTTT. It codes for CASSSNGGPTNTEAFF.

V is TRBV29-1 and J is TRBJ1-2, with a possible D match to TRBD1 (6 bases). The CDR3 length is 17 residues. V was shortened by 6 bases and J by 0 bases, with 23 bases between the two germline ends. Germline-derived CDR1 and CDR2 are SQVTM and ANQGSEA. DNA for the CDR3: TGCAGCGTGGGTGTCGGAACCCACAGGGTCCCTAACTATGGCTACACCTTC. Protein product: CSVGVGTHRVPNYGYTF.

J is TRBJ2-3 and V is TRBV14; perhaps TRBD2 as D (5 bases). The germline V and J ends were trimmed by 3 bases and 1 base, with 14 bases remaining between them. CDR3 size: 16 residues. Germline V gene data show CDR1 as SGHDN and CDR2 as FVKESK. CDR3 coding DNA: TGTGCCAGCAGCCAGGGCGGGCAGGCAGGCACAGATACGCAGTATTTT. Translated: CASSQGGQAGTDTQYF.

The V gene is TRBV2, the J gene TRBJ2-6; TRBD2 aligns across 15 bases. Germline V gives CDR1 SNHLY, CDR2 FYNNEI. With V trimmed by 7 bases and J by 4 bases, 11 bases remained unmatched. The CDR3 consists of 19 residues. The CDR3 DNA reads TGTGCCAGCAAATCCCGGACTAGCGGGAGGGCCACCGGGGCCAACGTCCTGACTTTC. Translating it yields CASKSRTSGRATGANVLTF.